A selection of T cell receptor beta chains follows, all from one sample in a study of cytomegalovirus exposure and HLA in healthy donors. Profiling relied on immunoSEQ multiplex PCR, and the TCRdb table lists in-frame clones only, not all of them. This sample carries under 200,000 clones, roughly 77% of them seen once, and the ten largest clones take roughly 7.8%. Sequencing used PBMCs. These receptors originate from a woman aged 40-49 years in good health and CMV-seropositive. Each CDR3 is given with its conserved first and last residue. The D gene is left open where the match is weak. For some rows the clone size is stated as once, few or many, or as a class when expanded; others skip it.

clone_size	d_call	j_call	v_call	cdr3_aa	cdr3_nt
NA	TRBD1	TRBJ2-7	TRBV14	CASSQGLDRSPYEQYF	TGTGCCAGCAGCCAAGGACTGGACAGGAGTCCCTACGAGCAGTACTTC
NA	TRBD1	TRBJ1-3	TRBV28	CASSSLGTAGNTIYF	TGTGCCAGCAGTTCGTTAGGGACAGCTGGAAACACCATATATTTT
NA	NA	TRBJ2-7	TRBV7-9	CASSYDLGGAYEQYF	TGTGCCAGCAGCTACGACCTAGGAGGGGCCTACGAGCAGTACTTC
few	TRBD1	TRBJ1-4	TRBV15	CATSITGTGREKLFF	TGTGCCACCAGCATAACCGGGACAGGGAGGGAAAAACTGTTTTTT
NA	NA	TRBJ1-5	TRBV19	CASRNQGNQPQHF	TGTGCCAGTAGAAATCAGGGAAATCAGCCCCAGCATTTT
NA	TRBD1	TRBJ1-6	TRBV6-1	CASMVGQGYNSPLHF	TGTGCCAGCATGGTCGGACAGGGTTATAATTCACCCCTCCACTTT
NA	NA	TRBJ2-2	TRBV7-3	CASSLNGGPGELFF	TGTGCCAGCAGCTTAAACGGGGGGCCCGGGGAGCTGTTTTTT
NA	NA	TRBJ2-7	TRBV6-1	CASSGSRGRYEQYF	TGTGCCAGCAGTGGGAGCAGGGGTAGGTACGAGCAGTACTTC
few	NA	TRBJ2-3	TRBV5-1	CASVPGSFSTDTQYF	TGCGCCAGCGTACCCGGGAGTTTTAGCACAGATACGCAGTATTTT
NA	TRBD1	TRBJ2-6	TRBV28	CASSDRGQVWSGANVLTF	TGTGCCAGCAGTGACCGGGGACAGGTGTGGTCTGGGGCCAACGTCCTGACTTTC
NA	NA	TRBJ1-2	TRBV7-3	CASSLAGSGSYTF	TGTGCCAGCAGCTTAGCAGGGTCCGGTAGCTACACCTTC
NA	NA	TRBJ2-7	TRBV27	CASSRTSSYEQYF	TGTGCCAGCAGTCGGACATCATCCTACGAGCAGTACTTC
NA	TRBD1	TRBJ2-5	TRBV2	CASRRDRGPVETQYF	TGTGCCAGCAGGCGGGACAGGGGGCCGGTGGAGACCCAGTACTTC
NA	TRBD2	TRBJ2-5	TRBV5-1	CASSPANSGSPGEETQYF	TGCGCCAGCAGCCCGGCTAATAGCGGGAGTCCCGGGGAAGAGACCCAGTACTTC
NA	TRBD2	TRBJ2-5	TRBV18	CASSPGLAGVETQYF	TGTGCCAGCTCACCGGGACTAGCGGGAGTTGAGACCCAGTACTTC
NA	NA	TRBJ2-3	TRBV30	CAWRGSQITDTQYF	TGTGCCTGGAGGGGGAGTCAGATTACAGATACGCAGTATTTT
NA	NA	TRBJ1-1	TRBV9	CASSGTDYPAMNTEAFF	TGTGCCAGCAGCGGGACAGATTACCCTGCAATGAACACTGAAGCTTTCTTT
NA	NA	TRBJ2-3	TRBV10-3	CAISAGYSTDTQYF	TGTGCCATCAGTGCGGGGTACAGCACAGATACGCAGTATTTT
NA	TRBD2	TRBJ2-1	TRBV5-4	CASSKSGRGNEQFF	TGTGCCAGCAGCAAAAGCGGGAGGGGGAATGAGCAGTTCTTC
NA	NA	TRBJ2-1	TRBV11-2	CASSFRGAYNEQFF	TGTGCCAGCAGCTTCAGGGGGGCCTACAATGAGCAGTTCTTC
NA	NA	TRBJ1-1	TRBV4-1	CASSQDLRGMWNTEAFF	TGCGCCAGCAGCCAAGATTTAAGGGGGATGTGGAACACTGAAGCTTTCTTT
few	TRBD1	TRBJ2-7	TRBV27	CASSTQGMVKQYF	TGTGCCAGCAGTACACAGGGGATGGTAAAGCAGTACTTC
NA	NA	TRBJ2-3	TRBV27	CASRLPMDTDTQYF	TGTGCCAGCCGACTCCCGATGGACACAGATACGCAGTATTTT